One and the same sample provided the 24 T cell receptor beta chains below, sequenced in a study of CD8 T cells in Susac syndrome. Random-hexamer reverse transcription was applied to roughly 0.5 to 1 ug RNA. MiXCR, applied by TCRdb to the immunoSEQ multiplex PCR reads, yields one record per CDR3 protein. The sample has about 120,000 distinct CDR3 sequences; roughly 92% are singletons. The sequenced material came from CD4+ T cells from PBMCs. Receptor source: a human donor in good health.

The CDR3 DNA sequence: TGCGCCAGCGAAAGGGGACTAGCGGGAGGTTCCTACGAGCAGTACTTC. This sequence encodes CASERGLAGGSYEQYF. The rearrangement uses TRBV5-1 and TRBJ2-7, with 15 bases aligning to TRBD2. The V gene end was trimmed by 7 bases and the J gene end by 1 base; junction bases not matched to a gene: 6. The germline V gene has CDR1 SGHRS and CDR2 YFSETQ. The length of the CDR3 is 16 residues.

The rearrangement links TRBV7-2 to TRBJ1-1, with D tentatively TRBD1 (5 bases). The CDR3 runs 14 residues. Germline V gene lookup returns CDR1 SGHTA and CDR2 FQGNSA. Trimming stripped 6 bases from V and 3 bases from J, with 14 bases between. In DNA, the CDR3 is TGTGCCAGCAGTTGGCAGGGATGGGACACTGAAGCTTTCTTT. It is translated as CASSWQGWDTEAFF.

The chain joins TRBV14 to TRBJ2-7; tentatively, D is TRBD1 or TRBD2 (6 bases each). V was pared by 1 base and J by 8 bases, with 24 bases between. The CDR3 sequence is 17 residues long. CDR1 and CDR2 (germline): SGHDN, FVKESK. This chain's CDR3 is CASSQGLAVRGPGKQYF. The CDR3 bases are TGTGCCAGCAGCCAAGGCCTGGCAGTCCGGGGGCCAGGAAAGCAGTACTTC.

The CDR3 loop reads CASSLLLSGNTIYF. The CDR3 DNA reads TGTGCCAGCAGCTTATTACTCTCTGGAAACACCATATATTTT. The V gene is TRBV7-2, the J gene TRBJ1-3; D gene ambiguous. Trimming cost V 2 bases and J 0 bases, with 5 bases left between them. This CDR3 comprises 14 residues. Looked up from germline, CDR1 is SGHTA and CDR2 is FQGNSA.

J is TRBJ2-2 and V is TRBV7-9, with D unresolved. This CDR3 is 12 amino acids long. Trimming took 5 bases from V and 6 from J, leaving 7 bases between them. Per germline, CDR1 SEHNR and CDR2 FQNEAQ (reference sequence). The CDR3 region is CASSPISGELFF. In DNA form, the CDR3 reads TGTGCCAGCAGCCCTATTTCCGGGGAGCTGTTTTTT.

The chain has TRBV6-2 or TRBV6-3 and TRBJ2-1; D is possibly TRBD1 (6 bases). Looked up from germline, CDR1 is MNHEY and CDR2 is SVGEGT. The CDR3 has 14 amino acids. With 7 bases removed from V and 8 bases from J, the gap between germline ends came to 18 bases. In nucleotides, the CDR3 is TGTGCCAGCACTCTACTGGGGGCGTTGGATGAGCAGTTCTTC. Amino acid sequence: CASTLLGALDEQFF.

The table lists this clonotype with a count of one. The rearrangement uses TRBV28 and TRBJ1-1, with D unclear. V was clipped by 5 bases and J by 0 bases, with 13 bases between them. The germline gives CDR1 MDHEN, CDR2 SYDVKM. The CDR3 covers 15 residues. The CDR3 here is CASSPRDIMNTEAFF. CDR3 nucleotides: TGTGCCAGCAGTCCCCGAGACATAATGAACACTGAAGCTTTCTTT.

J is TRBJ2-6 and V is TRBV7-2; D unclear. Germline CDR1 and CDR2: SGHTA and FQGNSA. This CDR3 comprises 16 residues. Trimming took 8 bases from V and 0 from J, leaving 14 bases between them. DNA for the CDR3: TGTGCCAGCGGCCCACAAGTAGACTCTGGGGCCAACGTCCTGACTTTC. It is translated as CASGPQVDSGANVLTF. Complete variable domain (other parts from reference TRBV7-2 and TRBJ2-6): GAGVSQSPSNKVTEKGKDVELRCDPISGHTALYWYRQSLGQGLEFLIYFQGNSAPDKSGLPSDRFSAERTGGSVSTLTIQRTQQEDSAVYLCASGPQVDSGANVLTFGAGSRLTVL.

The chain is built from TRBV5-1 and TRBJ1-3; perhaps TRBD1 as D (6 bases). The germline V and J ends were trimmed by 0 bases and 3 bases, with 13 bases remaining between them. Per the germline V gene, CDR1 is SGHRS and CDR2 is YFSETQ. The CDR3 is made up of 16 amino acids. For the CDR3, the DNA is TGCGCCAGCAGCTTGGCAGGGGAAACTCGTGGAAACACCATATATTTT. Its translation: CASSLAGETRGNTIYF. Full variable domain (outside the CDR3, taken from reference TRBV5-1 and TRBJ1-3): KAGVTQTPRYLIKTRGQQVTLSCSPISGHRSVSWYQQTPGQGLQFLFEYFSETQRNKGNFPGRFSGRQFSNSRSEMNVSTLELGDSALYLCASSLAGETRGNTIYFGEGSWLTVV.

V is TRBV19 and J is TRBJ1-5, with D hard to call. V lost 6 bases and J 4 bases, leaving 10 bases between the germline ends. Germline V gene data show CDR1 as LNHDA and CDR2 as SQIVND (reference sequence). The CDR3 contains 13 residues. The CDR3: CASREGWNQPQHF. CDR3 DNA sequence: TGTGCCAGTAGAGAAGGGTGGAATCAGCCCCAGCATTTT. Drawing the rest from reference TRBV19 and TRBJ1-5, the complete variable domain is DGGITQSPKYLFRKEGQNVTLSCEQNLNHDAMYWYRQDPGQGLRLIYYSQIVNDFQKGDIAEGYSVSREKKESFPLTVTSAQKNPTAFYLCASREGWNQPQHFGDGTRLSIL.

The CDR3 sequence is CASSLTVSSGANVLTF. The CDR3 nucleotides are TGTGCCAGCAGTCTGACGGTGAGCTCTGGGGCCAACGTCCTGACTTTC. The chain recombines TRBV27 with TRBJ2-6; D ambiguous. Trimming shortened V by 5 bases and J by 0 bases, and 11 bases separated the two germline ends. Germline CDR1 MNHEY, CDR2 SMNVEV (reference sequence). The CDR3 loop spans 16 amino acids.

The V and J genes are TRBV7-9 and TRBJ2-2, with 9 bases aligning to TRBD2. The CDR3 contains 17 residues. CDR1 SEHNR and CDR2 FQNEAQ come from the germline V gene (reference sequence). V lost 5 bases and J lost 9; bases outside the gene matches: 16. The CDR3 protein is CASSHPGDSGSLRELFF. In DNA form, the CDR3 reads TGTGCCAGCAGCCATCCCGGGGATAGCGGGAGCTTGAGGGAGCTGTTTTTT.

The chain employs TRBV3-1 and TRBJ2-7; 10 bases fit TRBD2. This CDR3 contains 17 residues. V lost 4 bases to trimming and J lost 0 bases; unmatched junction nucleotides: 9. Germline V gene sequence: CDR1 LGHDT, CDR2 YNNKEL (reference sequence). The CDR3 spells CASSLSSGRPSSYEQYF. CDR3 sequence (DNA): TGTGCCAGCAGCCTGAGTAGCGGGAGGCCGAGCTCCTACGAGCAGTACTTC.

This chain links TRBV30 with TRBJ2-1, with D possibly matching TRBD1 (6 bases). Trimming cost V 5 bases and J 9 bases, with 11 bases left between them. The CDR3 length is 11 residues. Per germline, CDR1 GTSNPN and CDR2 SVGIG (reference sequence). CDR3 DNA: TGTGCCTGGGGGACAAGCTCTGAGCAGTTCTTC. This translates into CAWGTSSEQFF.

The J gene is TRBJ2-2, the V gene TRBV2, with 9 bases lining up with TRBD2. The CDR3 runs to 19 residues. Germline V gives CDR1 SNHLY, CDR2 FYNNEI. V trimming: 3 bases; J trimming: 0 bases; junction bases outside the gene matches: 11. CDR3 protein: CASSELLASGDTNTGELFF. CDR3 coding DNA: TGTGCCAGCAGTGAGCTTCTAGCTAGCGGGGACACGAACACCGGGGAGCTGTTTTTT.

This sequence joins TRBV6-2 or TRBV6-3 and TRBJ1-5; 7 positions agree with TRBD1. CDR1 MNHEY and CDR2 SVGEGT come from the germline V gene. The J segment lost 6 bases and the V segment lost 6 bases, leaving 11 bases of the junction unmatched. The CDR3 has 15 residues. DNA of the CDR3: TGTGCCAGCAGCCCCGGGACAGCGTATGGTCAGCCCCAGCATTTT. Encoded protein: CASSPGTAYGQPQHF.

The chain employs TRBV29-1 and TRBJ1-2; a weak D match, TRBD1 (6 bases). CDR3 length: 12 residues. Germline V gene lookup returns CDR1 SQVTM and CDR2 ANQGSEA. V lost 2 bases and J lost 8, with 12 bases in between. The CDR3 region is CSVESPGQGYTF. The CDR3 nucleotides read TGCAGCGTTGAATCCCCAGGACAGGGCTACACCTTC.

The chain employs TRBV11-2 and TRBJ1-3; 12 bases match TRBD1. The CDR3 totals 20 residues. V trimming: 5 bases; J trimming: 4 bases; junction bases outside the gene matches: 18. Germline V gene lookup returns CDR1 SGHAT and CDR2 FQNNGV. CDR3 amino acids: CASSTLPGQGAGTLGNTIYF. Written as DNA, the CDR3 is TGTGCCAGCAGCACCCTCCCGGGACAGGGGGCCGGCACTCTCGGAAACACCATATATTTT. Filled out from reference TRBV11-2 and TRBJ1-3, the complete variable domain reads EAGVAQSPRYKIIEKRQSVAFWCNPISGHATLYWYQQILGQGPKLLIQFQNNGVVDDSQLPKDRFSAERLKGVDSTLKIQPAKLEDSAVYLCASSTLPGQGAGTLGNTIYFGEGSWLTVV.

The chain recombines TRBV7-9 with TRBJ2-7; D remains ambiguous. CDR1 is SEHNR and CDR2 is FQNEAQ in the germline V gene (reference sequence). This CDR3 has 15 amino acids. The germline V and J ends were trimmed by 5 bases and 0 bases, with 14 bases remaining between them. CDR3 DNA sequence: TGTGCCAGCAGCCGACCTGAGACAAGCTCCTACGAGCAGTACTTC. This encodes CASSRPETSSYEQYF.

The rearrangement uses TRBV29-1 and TRBJ2-3, with D tentatively TRBD2 (5 bases). This CDR3 is 14 amino acids long. V lost 5 bases and J 2 bases, leaving 14 bases between the germline ends. Germline assignment: CDR1 SQVTM and CDR2 ANQGSEA. The DNA of the CDR3 is TGCAGCGTTCTGGGGAGAATGATCACAGATACGCAGTATTTT. It yields the protein CSVLGRMITDTQYF.

The chain is built from TRBV29-1 and TRBJ2-7; 10 bases line up with TRBD2. Germline V CDR1 and CDR2: SQVTM, ANQGSEA. V lost 6 bases and J lost 5; bases outside the gene matches: 10. CDR3 length equals 14 residues. For the CDR3, the DNA is TGCAGCGTAGGGTCCCCTAGCGGGAGCGACGAGCAGTACTTC. Translation: CSVGSPSGSDEQYF.

This clonotype is a singleton in its sample. The chain uses TRBV5-1 and TRBJ2-1; tentatively, D is TRBD1 (5 bases). CDR1 and CDR2 from the germline V gene are SGHRS and YFSETQ. This CDR3 contains 12 residues. V lost 4 bases and J 9 bases, leaving 11 bases between the germline ends. DNA of the CDR3: TGCGCCAGCAGCGCAGGGTCAGTTGAGCAGTTCTTC. Its protein is CASSAGSVEQFF.

The CDR3 nucleotides read TGTGCCAGCAGTTTTAAGGGCGAAGGGGGAGCTTTCTTT. Protein product: CASSFKGEGGAFF. The chain joins TRBV12-3 or TRBV12-4 to TRBJ1-1; D may be TRBD1 (6 bases). The CDR3 consists of 13 residues. V lost 3 bases and J 10 bases, leaving 15 bases between the germline ends.

CDR3 protein: CSAPGTGGWGEQFF. The CDR3 nucleotides are TGCAGTGCTCCCGGGACAGGGGGATGGGGCGAGCAGTTCTTC. The chain recombines TRBV20-1 with TRBJ2-1; 11 nucleotides align to TRBD1. The CDR3 contains 14 residues. The germline CDR1 and CDR2 sequences are DFQATT and SNEGSKA (reference sequence). V was pared by 5 bases and J by 10 bases, with 10 bases of the junction left unmatched.